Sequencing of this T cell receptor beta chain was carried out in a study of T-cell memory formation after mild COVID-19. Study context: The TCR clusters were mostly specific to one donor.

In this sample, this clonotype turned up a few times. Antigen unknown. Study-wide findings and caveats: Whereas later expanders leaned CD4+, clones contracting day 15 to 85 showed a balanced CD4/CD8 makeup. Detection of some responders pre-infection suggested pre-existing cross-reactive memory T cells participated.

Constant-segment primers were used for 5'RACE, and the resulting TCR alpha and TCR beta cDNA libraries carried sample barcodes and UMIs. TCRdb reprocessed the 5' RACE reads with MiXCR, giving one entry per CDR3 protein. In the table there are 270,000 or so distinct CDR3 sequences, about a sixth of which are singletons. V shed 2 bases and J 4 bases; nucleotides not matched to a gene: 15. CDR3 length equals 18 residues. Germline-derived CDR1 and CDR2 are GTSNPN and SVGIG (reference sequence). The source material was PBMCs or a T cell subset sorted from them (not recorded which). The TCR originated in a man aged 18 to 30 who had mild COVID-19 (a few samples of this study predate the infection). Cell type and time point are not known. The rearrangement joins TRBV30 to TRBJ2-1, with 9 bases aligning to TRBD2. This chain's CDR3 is CAWSFWRGGDVRYNEQFF. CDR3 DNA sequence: TGTGCCTGGAGTTTTTGGCGGGGGGGAGACGTTCGTTACAATGAGCAGTTCTTC.